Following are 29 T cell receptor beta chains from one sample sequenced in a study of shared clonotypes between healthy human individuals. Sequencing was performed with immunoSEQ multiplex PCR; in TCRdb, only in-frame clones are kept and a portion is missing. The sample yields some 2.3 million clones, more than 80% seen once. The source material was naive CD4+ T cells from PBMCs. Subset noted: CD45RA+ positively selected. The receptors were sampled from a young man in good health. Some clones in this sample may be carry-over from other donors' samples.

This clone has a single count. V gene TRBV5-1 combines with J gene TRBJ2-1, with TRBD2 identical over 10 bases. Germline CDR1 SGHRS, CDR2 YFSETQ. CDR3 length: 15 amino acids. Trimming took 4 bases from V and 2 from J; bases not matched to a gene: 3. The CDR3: CASSAGLAPYNEQFF. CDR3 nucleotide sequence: TGCGCCAGCAGCGCGGGACTAGCGCCCTACAATGAGCAGTTCTTC.

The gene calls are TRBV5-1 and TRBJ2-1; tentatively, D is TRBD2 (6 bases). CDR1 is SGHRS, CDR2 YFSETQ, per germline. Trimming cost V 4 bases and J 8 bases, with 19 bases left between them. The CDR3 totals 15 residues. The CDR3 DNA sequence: TGCGCCAGCAGCCCCGGACCCACCGCGGGGTATGAGCAGTTCTTC. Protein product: CASSPGPTAGYEQFF.

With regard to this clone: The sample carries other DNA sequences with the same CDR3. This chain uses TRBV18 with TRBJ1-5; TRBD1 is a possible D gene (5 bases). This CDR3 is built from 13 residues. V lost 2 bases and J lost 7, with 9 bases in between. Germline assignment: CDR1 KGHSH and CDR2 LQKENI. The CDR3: CASSPGGDQPQHF. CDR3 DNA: TGTGCCAGCTCACCAGGGGGGGACCAGCCCCAGCATTTT. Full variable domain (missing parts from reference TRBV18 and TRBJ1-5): NAGVMQNPRHLVRRRGQEARLRCSPMKGHSHVYWYRQLPEEGLKFMVYLQKENIIDESGMPKERFSAEFPKEGPSILRIQQVVRGDSAAYFCASSPGGDQPQHFGDGTRLSIL.

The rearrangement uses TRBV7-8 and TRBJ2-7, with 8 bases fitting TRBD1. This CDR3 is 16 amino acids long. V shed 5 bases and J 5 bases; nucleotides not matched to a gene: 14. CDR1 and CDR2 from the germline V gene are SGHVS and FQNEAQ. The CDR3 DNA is TGTGCCAGCAGCCTTCGGACAGGGCACGCGCAGGACGAGCAGTACTTC. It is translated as CASSLRTGHAQDEQYF.

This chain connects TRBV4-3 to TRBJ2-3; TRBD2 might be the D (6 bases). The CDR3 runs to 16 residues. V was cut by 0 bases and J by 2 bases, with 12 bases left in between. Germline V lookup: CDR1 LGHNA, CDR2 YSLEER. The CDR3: CASSQDSGLPTDTQYF. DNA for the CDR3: TGCGCCAGCAGCCAAGATTCCGGACTACCCACAGATACGCAGTATTTT.

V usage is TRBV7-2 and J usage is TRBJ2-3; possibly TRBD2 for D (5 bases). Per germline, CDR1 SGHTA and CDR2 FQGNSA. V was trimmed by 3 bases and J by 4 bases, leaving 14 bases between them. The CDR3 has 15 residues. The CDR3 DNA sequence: TGTGCCAGCAGCTTGGTCGGGGTCGGGTCAGATACGCAGTATTTT. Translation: CASSLVGVGSDTQYF.

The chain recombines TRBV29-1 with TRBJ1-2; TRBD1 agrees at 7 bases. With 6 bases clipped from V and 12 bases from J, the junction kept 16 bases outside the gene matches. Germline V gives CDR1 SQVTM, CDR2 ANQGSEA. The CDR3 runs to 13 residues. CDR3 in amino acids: CSVERRDSNRDTF. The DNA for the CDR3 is TGCAGCGTCGAGCGTCGGGACAGCAACCGGGACACCTTC.

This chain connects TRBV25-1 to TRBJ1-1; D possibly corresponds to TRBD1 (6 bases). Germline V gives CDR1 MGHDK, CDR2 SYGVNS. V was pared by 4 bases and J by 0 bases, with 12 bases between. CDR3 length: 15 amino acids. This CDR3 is CASSARDIMNTEAFF. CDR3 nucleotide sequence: TGTGCCAGCAGTGCCCGGGACATAATGAACACTGAAGCTTTCTTT.

This CDR3 is CASSPGGSVGRGSYNEQFF. CDR3 in DNA: TGTGCCAGCTCCCCGGGCGGGAGCGTTGGCCGGGGCTCCTACAATGAGCAGTTCTTC. This chain links TRBV19 with TRBJ2-1, with 7 bases lining up with TRBD2. With 9 bases clipped from V and 0 bases from J, the junction kept 20 bases outside the gene matches. The CDR3 totals 19 residues. The germline gives CDR1 LNHDA, CDR2 SQIVND (reference sequence). The full variable domain, rest sourced from reference TRBV19 and TRBJ2-1, is DGGITQSPKYLFRKEGQNVTLSCEQNLNHDAMYWYRQDPGQGLRLIYYSQIVNDFQKGDIAEGYSVSREKKESFPLTVTSAQKNPTAFYLCASSPGGSVGRGSYNEQFFGPGTRLTVL.

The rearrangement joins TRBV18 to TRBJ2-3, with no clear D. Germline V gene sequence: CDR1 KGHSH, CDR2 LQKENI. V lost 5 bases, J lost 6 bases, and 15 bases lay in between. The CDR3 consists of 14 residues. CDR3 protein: CASSTAPPADTQYF. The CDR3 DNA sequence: TGTGCCAGCTCAACGGCCCCTCCCGCCGATACGCAGTATTTT.

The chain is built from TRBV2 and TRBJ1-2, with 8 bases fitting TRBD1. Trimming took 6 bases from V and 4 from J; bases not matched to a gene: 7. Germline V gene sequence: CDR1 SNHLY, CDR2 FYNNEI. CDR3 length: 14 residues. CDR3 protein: CASRETGERYGYTF. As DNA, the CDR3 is TGTGCCAGCAGAGAGACAGGGGAGCGCTATGGCTACACCTTC.

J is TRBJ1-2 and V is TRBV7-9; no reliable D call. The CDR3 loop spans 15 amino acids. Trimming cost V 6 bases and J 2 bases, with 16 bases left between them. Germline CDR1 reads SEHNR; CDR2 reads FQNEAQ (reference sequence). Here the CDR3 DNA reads TGTGCCAGCAGGCTGCACTCGGGCCAAAACTATGGCTACACCTTC. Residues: CASRLHSGQNYGYTF.

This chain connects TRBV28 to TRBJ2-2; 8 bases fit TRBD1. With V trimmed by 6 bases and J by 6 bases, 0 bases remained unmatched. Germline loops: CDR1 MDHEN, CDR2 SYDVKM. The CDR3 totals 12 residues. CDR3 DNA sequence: TGTGCCAGCAGGACAGGGGCCGGGGAGCTGTTTTTT. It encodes CASRTGAGELFF. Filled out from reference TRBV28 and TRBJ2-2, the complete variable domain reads DVKVTQSSRYLVKRTGEKVFLECVQDMDHENMFWYRQDPGLGLRLIYFSYDVKMKEKGDIPEGYSVSREKKERFSLILESASTNQTSMYLCASRTGAGELFFGEGSRLTVL.

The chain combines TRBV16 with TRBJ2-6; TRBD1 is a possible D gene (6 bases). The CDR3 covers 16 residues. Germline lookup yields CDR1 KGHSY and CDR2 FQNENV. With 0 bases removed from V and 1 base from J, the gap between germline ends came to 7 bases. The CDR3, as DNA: TGTGCCAGCAGCCAATCGGGGACATCTGGGGCCAACGTCCTGACTTTC. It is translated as CASSQSGTSGANVLTF.

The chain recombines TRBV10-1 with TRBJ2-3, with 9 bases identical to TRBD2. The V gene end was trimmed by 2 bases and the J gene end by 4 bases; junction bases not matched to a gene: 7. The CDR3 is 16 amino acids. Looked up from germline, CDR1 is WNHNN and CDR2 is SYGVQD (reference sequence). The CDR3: CASSEASGKWADTQYF. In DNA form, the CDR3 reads TGCGCCAGCAGTGAGGCTAGCGGGAAATGGGCAGATACGCAGTATTTT.

The CDR3 DNA sequence: TGTGCCAGCACTCGGGAGGGCCATCATGAGCAGTTCTTC. Translating it yields CASTREGHHEQFF. The chain carries TRBV2 and TRBJ2-1, with 8 bases matching TRBD2. Trimming cost V 7 bases and J 8 bases; bases outside gene matches: 7. The CDR3 totals 13 residues. CDR1 SNHLY and CDR2 FYNNEI come from the germline V gene. Together with reference TRBV2 and TRBJ2-1, the CDR3 gives the full variable domain: EPEVTQTPSHQVTQMGQEVILRCVPISNHLYFYWYRQILGQKVEFLVSFYNNEISEKSEIFDDQFSVERPDGSNFTLKIRSTKLEDSAMYFCASTREGHHEQFFGPGTRLTVL.

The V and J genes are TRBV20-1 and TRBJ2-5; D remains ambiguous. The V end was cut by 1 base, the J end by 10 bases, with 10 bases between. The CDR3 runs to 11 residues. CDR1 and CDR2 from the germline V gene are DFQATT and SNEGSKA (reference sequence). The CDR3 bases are TGCAGTGCTAGAGGAGAGACGGGCCAGTACTTC. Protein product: CSARGETGQYF.

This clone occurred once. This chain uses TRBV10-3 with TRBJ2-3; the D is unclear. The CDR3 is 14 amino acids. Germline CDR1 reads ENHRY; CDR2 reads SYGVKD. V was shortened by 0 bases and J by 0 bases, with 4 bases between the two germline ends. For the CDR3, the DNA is TGTGCCATCAGTGAGTCTTACAGCACAGATACGCAGTATTTT. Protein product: CAISESYSTDTQYF.

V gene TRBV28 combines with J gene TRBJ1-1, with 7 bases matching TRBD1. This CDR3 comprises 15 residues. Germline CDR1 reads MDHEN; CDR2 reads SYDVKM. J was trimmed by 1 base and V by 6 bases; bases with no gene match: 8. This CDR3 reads CASRAGDSSNTEAFF. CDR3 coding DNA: TGTGCCAGCAGAGCAGGGGACAGCTCGAACACTGAAGCTTTCTTT.

The CDR3 region has the DNA TGTGCCAGCAGCTTAGTAAGGGCAGGGTTCGCCACTGAAGCTTTCTTT. Its protein product is CASSLVRAGFATEAFF. The chain has TRBV7-8 and TRBJ1-1, with D possibly TRBD1 on 5 matching bases. The CDR3 covers 16 residues. In germline, CDR1 is SGHVS, CDR2 FQNEAQ. Trimming removed 1 base at V and 4 bases at J, with 16 bases between. Looking up the rest from reference TRBV7-8 and TRBJ1-1 gives the full variable domain: GAGVSQSPRYKVAKRGQDVALRCDPISGHVSLFWYQQALGQGPEFLTYFQNEAQLDKSGLPSDRFFAERPEGSVSTLKIQRTQQEDSAVYLCASSLVRAGFATEAFFGQGTRLTVV.

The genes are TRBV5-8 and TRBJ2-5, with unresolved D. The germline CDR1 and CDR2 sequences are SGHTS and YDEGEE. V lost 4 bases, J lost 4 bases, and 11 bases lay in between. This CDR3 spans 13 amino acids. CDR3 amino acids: CASSLGLTETQYF. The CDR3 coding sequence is TGTGCCAGCAGCCTGGGCCTGACAGAGACCCAGTACTTC.

The CDR3 is CASSFGQGNEQFF. CDR3 DNA sequence: TGTGCCAGCAGCTTTGGCCAGGGCAATGAGCAGTTCTTC. The genes are TRBV11-1 and TRBJ2-1; the D gene is possibly TRBD1 (5 bases). Germline lookup yields CDR1 SGHAT and CDR2 FQDESV (reference sequence). V lost 3 bases and J lost 6, with 9 bases in between. The CDR3 is 13 residues long.

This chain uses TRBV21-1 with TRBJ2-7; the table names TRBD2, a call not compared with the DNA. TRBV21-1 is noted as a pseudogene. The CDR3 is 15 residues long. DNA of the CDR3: TGTGCCAGCAGCATAGAGAGACGGGGAGCCTACGAGCAGTACTTC. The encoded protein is CASSIERRGAYEQYF.

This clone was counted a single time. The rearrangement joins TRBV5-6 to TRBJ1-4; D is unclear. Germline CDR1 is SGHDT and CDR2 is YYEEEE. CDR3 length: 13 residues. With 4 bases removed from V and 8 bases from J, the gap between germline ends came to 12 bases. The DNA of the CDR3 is TGTGCCAGCAGCGTAGGAAGAGGAGAAAAACTGTTTTTT. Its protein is CASSVGRGEKLFF.

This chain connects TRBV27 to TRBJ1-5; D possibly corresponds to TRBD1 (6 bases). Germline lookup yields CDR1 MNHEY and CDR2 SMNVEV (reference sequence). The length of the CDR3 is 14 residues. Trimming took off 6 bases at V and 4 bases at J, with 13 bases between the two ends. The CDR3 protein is CASSPGTNNQPQHF. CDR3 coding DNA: TGTGCCAGCAGCCCCGGGACAAATAATCAGCCCCAGCATTTT.

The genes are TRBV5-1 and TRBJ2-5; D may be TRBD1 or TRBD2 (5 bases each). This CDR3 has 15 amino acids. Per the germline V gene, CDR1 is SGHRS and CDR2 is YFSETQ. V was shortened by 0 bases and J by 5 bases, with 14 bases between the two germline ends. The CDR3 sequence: CASSLAGRGWETQYF. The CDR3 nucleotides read TGCGCCAGCAGCTTGGCCGGCCGGGGCTGGGAGACCCAGTACTTC. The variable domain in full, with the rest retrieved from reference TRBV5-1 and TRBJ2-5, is KAGVTQTPRYLIKTRGQQVTLSCSPISGHRSVSWYQQTPGQGLQFLFEYFSETQRNKGNFPGRFSGRQFSNSRSEMNVSTLELGDSALYLCASSLAGRGWETQYFGPGTRLLVL.

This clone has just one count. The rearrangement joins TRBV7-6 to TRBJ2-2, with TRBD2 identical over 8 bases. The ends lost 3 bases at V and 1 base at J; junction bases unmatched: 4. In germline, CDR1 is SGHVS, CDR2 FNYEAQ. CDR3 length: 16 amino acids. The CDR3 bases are TGTGCCAGCAGCTTGGGGGGACTAGTGAACACCGGGGAGCTGTTTTTT. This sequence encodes CASSLGGLVNTGELFF.

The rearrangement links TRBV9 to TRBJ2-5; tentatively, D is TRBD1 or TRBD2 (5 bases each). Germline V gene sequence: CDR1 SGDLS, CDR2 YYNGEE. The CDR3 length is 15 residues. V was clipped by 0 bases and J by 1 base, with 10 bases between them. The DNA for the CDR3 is TGTGCCAGCAGCGTAGACTCGGGGCTCCAAGAGACCCAGTACTTC. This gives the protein CASSVDSGLQETQYF.

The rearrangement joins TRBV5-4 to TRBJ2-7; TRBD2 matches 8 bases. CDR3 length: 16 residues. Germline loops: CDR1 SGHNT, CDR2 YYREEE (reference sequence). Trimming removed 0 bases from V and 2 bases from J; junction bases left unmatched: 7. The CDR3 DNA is TGTGCCAGCAGCTTGGAAAGCGGGAGATACCCCTACGAGCAGTACTTC. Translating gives CASSLESGRYPYEQYF.